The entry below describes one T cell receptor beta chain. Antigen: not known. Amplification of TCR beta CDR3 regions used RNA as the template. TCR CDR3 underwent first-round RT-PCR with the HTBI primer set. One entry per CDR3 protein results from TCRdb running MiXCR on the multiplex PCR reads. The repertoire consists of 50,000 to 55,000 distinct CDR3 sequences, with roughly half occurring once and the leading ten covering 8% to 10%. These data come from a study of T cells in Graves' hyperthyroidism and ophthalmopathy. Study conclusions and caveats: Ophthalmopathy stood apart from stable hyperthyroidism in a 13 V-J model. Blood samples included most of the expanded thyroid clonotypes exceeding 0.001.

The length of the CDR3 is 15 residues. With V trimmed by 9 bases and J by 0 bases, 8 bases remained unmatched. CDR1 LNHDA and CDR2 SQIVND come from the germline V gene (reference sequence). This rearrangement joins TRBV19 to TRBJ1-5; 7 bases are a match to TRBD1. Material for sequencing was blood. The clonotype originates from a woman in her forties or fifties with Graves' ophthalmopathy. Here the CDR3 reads CASRDSSYSNQPQHF. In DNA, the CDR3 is TGTGCCAGCCGGGACAGCTCTTATAGCAATCAGCCCCAGCATTTT.